Listed below are T cell receptor beta chains from one sample, sequenced in a study of cytomegalovirus exposure and HLA in healthy donors. TCRdb's table, derived via immunoSEQ multiplex PCR, lists solely in-frame clones and lacks some. The sample has 110,000 or so clones; roughly 71% are singletons. Sequences were obtained from PBMCs. The receptors were gathered from a woman in her seventies in good health and CMV-seropositive. Both conserved end residues are part of each CDR3. The D gene is left open where the match is weak. Some rows mark clone size as missing; the rest say once, few, many or name a class of expanded clone.

j_call: TRBJ2-3; clone_size: once; v_call: TRBV5-1; d_call: TRBD1; cdr3_nt: TGCGCCAGCAGCTTGGTGGGACAGACAAAACCTAGATCTAGCACAGATACGCAGTATTTT; cdr3_aa: CASSLVGQTKPRSSTDTQYF
j_call: TRBJ1-4; clone_size: NA; v_call: TRBV7-8; d_call: NA; cdr3_nt: TGTGCCAGCAGCTTTAGTGGGGAGGCTAATGAAAAACTGTTTTTT; cdr3_aa: CASSFSGEANEKLFF
j_call: TRBJ2-5; clone_size: NA; v_call: TRBV5-1; d_call: TRBD2; cdr3_nt: TGCGCCAGCAGCTTGGGAGCTAGCGGGGGGGCCGGGGAGACCCAGTACTTC; cdr3_aa: CASSLGASGGAGETQYF
j_call: TRBJ2-1; clone_size: NA; v_call: TRBV10-2; d_call: TRBD2; cdr3_nt: TGCGCCACCGAGCTAGCGGGGGGCAACGATGAGCAGTTCTTC; cdr3_aa: CATELAGGNDEQFF
j_call: TRBJ2-2; clone_size: NA; v_call: TRBV9; d_call: TRBD2; cdr3_nt: TGTGCCAGCAGCCTCCTAGCGGAGAACACCGGGGAGCTGTTTTTT; cdr3_aa: CASSLLAENTGELFF
j_call: TRBJ2-2; clone_size: few; v_call: TRBV6-4; d_call: TRBD2; cdr3_nt: TGTGCCAGCAGCAGCGGGGTTGGATTCGGCGGGGAGCTGTTTTTT; cdr3_aa: CASSSGVGFGGELFF
j_call: TRBJ1-5; clone_size: NA; v_call: TRBV30; d_call: TRBD1; cdr3_nt: TGTGCCTGGAACAGGGGCCCCAATCAGCCCCAGCATTTT; cdr3_aa: CAWNRGPNQPQHF
j_call: TRBJ1-4; clone_size: once; v_call: TRBV15; d_call: NA; cdr3_nt: TGTGCCACCAGCAGAGATCTGTCGGGGTATTCTAATGAAAAACTGTTTTTT; cdr3_aa: CATSRDLSGYSNEKLFF
j_call: TRBJ1-4; clone_size: NA; v_call: TRBV7-8; d_call: NA; cdr3_nt: TGTGCCAGCAGCTTTAGACAGACTAATGAAAAACTGTTTTTT; cdr3_aa: CASSFRQTNEKLFF
j_call: TRBJ2-5; clone_size: NA; v_call: TRBV5-4; d_call: TRBD1; cdr3_nt: TGTGCCAGCAGATGGACAGGGGGAGAGACCCAGTACTTC; cdr3_aa: CASRWTGGETQYF
j_call: TRBJ2-7; clone_size: NA; v_call: TRBV5-1; d_call: NA; cdr3_nt: TGCGCCAGCAGCTTGGACTACTCCTACGAGCAGTACTTC; cdr3_aa: CASSLDYSYEQYF
j_call: TRBJ1-2; clone_size: once; v_call: TRBV18; d_call: NA; cdr3_nt: TGTGCCAGCTCACCACCGAGGAGGGGTAAGGTCTATGGCTACACCTTC; cdr3_aa: CASSPPRRGKVYGYTF
j_call: TRBJ2-3; clone_size: NA; v_call: TRBV5-1; d_call: TRBD1; cdr3_nt: TGCGCCAGCAGCTTTGGGACAGAGACAGATACGCAGTATTTT; cdr3_aa: CASSFGTETDTQYF
j_call: TRBJ1-1; clone_size: NA; v_call: TRBV4-2; d_call: NA; cdr3_nt: TGTGCCAGCAGCCAAGTATCCGTCAACACTGAAGCTTTCTTT; cdr3_aa: CASSQVSVNTEAFF
j_call: TRBJ2-3; clone_size: NA; v_call: TRBV6-6; d_call: TRBD2; cdr3_nt: TGTGCCAGTTTAGCGGGGGGGACAGATACGCAGTATTTT; cdr3_aa: CASLAGGTDTQYF
j_call: TRBJ1-3; clone_size: NA; v_call: TRBV4-1; d_call: NA; cdr3_nt: TGCGCCAGCAGCCAAGACTACAGCCCCACTGGAAACACCATATATTTT; cdr3_aa: CASSQDYSPTGNTIYF
j_call: TRBJ1-2; clone_size: NA; v_call: TRBV6-5; d_call: NA; cdr3_nt: TGTGCCAGCAGTTACTCGACACAGACATATGGCTACACCTTC; cdr3_aa: CASSYSTQTYGYTF
j_call: TRBJ1-1; clone_size: few; v_call: TRBV15; d_call: TRBD1; cdr3_nt: TGTGCCACCAGCAGAGGTACAGGGGGCAGCGCTGAAGCTTTCTTT; cdr3_aa: CATSRGTGGSAEAFF
j_call: TRBJ1-4; clone_size: NA; v_call: TRBV4-1; d_call: NA; cdr3_nt: TGCGCCAGCAGCCGGGGGGATGCAACTAATGAAAAACTGTTTTTT; cdr3_aa: CASSRGDATNEKLFF
j_call: TRBJ2-2; clone_size: NA; v_call: TRBV19; d_call: TRBD2; cdr3_nt: TGTGCCAGTAAGAGGGAGGGGACGAACACCGGGGAGCTGTTTTTT; cdr3_aa: CASKREGTNTGELFF
j_call: TRBJ1-1; clone_size: NA; v_call: TRBV7-9; d_call: NA; cdr3_nt: TGTGCCAGCAGCGCAAACAGTAACACTGAAGCTTTCTTT; cdr3_aa: CASSANSNTEAFF
j_call: TRBJ2-7; clone_size: NA; v_call: TRBV7-2; d_call: NA; cdr3_nt: TGTGCCAGCAGCTCTTGGTGGGGGGCCTACGAGCAGTACTTC; cdr3_aa: CASSSWWGAYEQYF
j_call: TRBJ2-5; clone_size: NA; v_call: TRBV7-2; d_call: NA; cdr3_nt: TGTGCCAGCAGCCAGATTAGGTCTAGGGAGACCCAGTACTTC; cdr3_aa: CASSQIRSRETQYF
j_call: TRBJ2-3; clone_size: NA; v_call: TRBV9; d_call: TRBD2; cdr3_nt: TGTGCCAGCAGCGCGCTAGCGGGTACAGATACGCAGTATTTT; cdr3_aa: CASSALAGTDTQYF
j_call: TRBJ1-1; clone_size: NA; v_call: TRBV30; d_call: TRBD1; cdr3_nt: TGTGCCTGGACCAGGACAGGGTCTACTGAAGCTTTCTTT; cdr3_aa: CAWTRTGSTEAFF
j_call: TRBJ2-7; clone_size: NA; v_call: TRBV2; d_call: NA; cdr3_nt: TGTGCCAGCAGTGTTAGGACTCGCTACGAGCAGTACTTC; cdr3_aa: CASSVRTRYEQYF
j_call: TRBJ2-7; clone_size: NA; v_call: TRBV10-3; d_call: TRBD1; cdr3_nt: TGTGCCATCAGTGGGGGACAGACGGCTGGAGGCTACGAGCAGTACTTC; cdr3_aa: CAISGGQTAGGYEQYF
j_call: TRBJ2-5; clone_size: NA; v_call: TRBV4-1; d_call: NA; cdr3_nt: TGCGCCAGCAGCCCGCGTGAGTTGGAGACCCAGTACTTC; cdr3_aa: CASSPRELETQYF
j_call: TRBJ1-1; clone_size: NA; v_call: TRBV18; d_call: NA; cdr3_nt: TGTGCCAGCTCCCCGACAGTTGGGGATGCTGAAGCTTTCTTT; cdr3_aa: CASSPTVGDAEAFF
j_call: TRBJ1-1; clone_size: NA; v_call: TRBV7-8; d_call: NA; cdr3_nt: TGTGCCAGCAGCCCCTTTATGGGCGCTGAAGCTTTCTTT; cdr3_aa: CASSPFMGAEAFF
j_call: TRBJ2-7; clone_size: NA; v_call: TRBV4-1; d_call: NA; cdr3_nt: TGCGCCAGCAGCCAGAGCGGCTCCAACGAGCAGTACTTC; cdr3_aa: CASSQSGSNEQYF
j_call: TRBJ2-3; clone_size: once; v_call: TRBV6-1; d_call: TRBD1; cdr3_nt: TGTGCCAGCAGAGAAGACAGGGTAGGGTGGGGGTATTTT; cdr3_aa: CASREDRVGWGYF
j_call: TRBJ2-7; clone_size: few; v_call: TRBV5-5; d_call: NA; cdr3_nt: TGTGCCAGCAGCTTTGATAGAAGAGGCGAGCAGTACTTC; cdr3_aa: CASSFDRRGEQYF
j_call: TRBJ2-5; clone_size: NA; v_call: TRBV30; d_call: TRBD1; cdr3_nt: TGTGCCTGGAACAGGGGCCAAGAGACCCAGTACTTC; cdr3_aa: CAWNRGQETQYF
j_call: TRBJ2-7; clone_size: NA; v_call: TRBV9; d_call: TRBD2; cdr3_nt: TGTGCCAGCAGCGTAGAACCTTGGGGCGGGGGGACGGAGTTTGAGCAGTACTTC; cdr3_aa: CASSVEPWGGGTEFEQYF
j_call: TRBJ1-2; clone_size: NA; v_call: TRBV2; d_call: TRBD1; cdr3_nt: TGTGCCAGCAGTAGGGGACAGGGGGCCCGTTCGTCCTATGGCTACACCTTC; cdr3_aa: CASSRGQGARSSYGYTF
j_call: TRBJ2-2; clone_size: NA; v_call: TRBV30; d_call: TRBD2; cdr3_nt: TGTGCCTGGAGTGAACAAGCGGGGGTTTTTGGCGGGGAGCTGTTTTTT; cdr3_aa: CAWSEQAGVFGGELFF
j_call: TRBJ1-1; clone_size: NA; v_call: TRBV19; d_call: NA; cdr3_nt: TGTGCCAGTAGTATAGGGACAAGGCGGCGGGGTTTCTTT; cdr3_aa: CASSIGTRRRGFF
j_call: TRBJ2-2; clone_size: few; v_call: TRBV5-1; d_call: NA; cdr3_nt: TGCGCCAGCAGCTTAAGGCAGGGGGGTCGAATCAGGGAGCTGTTTTTT; cdr3_aa: CASSLRQGGRIRELFF
j_call: TRBJ1-4; clone_size: NA; v_call: TRBV18; d_call: TRBD1; cdr3_nt: TGTGCCAGCTCACCAAGGACAGGGCAAGGTGAAAAACTGTTTTTT; cdr3_aa: CASSPRTGQGEKLFF
j_call: TRBJ2-2; clone_size: few; v_call: TRBV6-1; d_call: NA; cdr3_nt: TGTGCCAGCAGCCGACTCCACCCGAACACCGGGGAGCTGTTTTTT; cdr3_aa: CASSRLHPNTGELFF
j_call: TRBJ2-7; clone_size: few; v_call: TRBV7-9; d_call: NA; cdr3_nt: TGTGCCAGCAGCCCAGCGGAGGGACTGGGGTCATACGAGCAGTACTTC; cdr3_aa: CASSPAEGLGSYEQYF
j_call: TRBJ1-2; clone_size: few; v_call: TRBV6-5; d_call: TRBD1; cdr3_nt: TGTGCCAGCAGCTACAGGGGGCTTAACTATGGCTACACCTTC; cdr3_aa: CASSYRGLNYGYTF
j_call: TRBJ2-7; clone_size: NA; v_call: TRBV27; d_call: NA; cdr3_nt: TGTGCCAGCAGTTTCAGGGAAGTTGGCGAGCAGTACTTC; cdr3_aa: CASSFREVGEQYF
j_call: TRBJ2-3; clone_size: NA; v_call: TRBV29-1; d_call: NA; cdr3_nt: TGCAGCGTTGAACAGGCGGGGATAAGGTATTTT; cdr3_aa: CSVEQAGIRYF